A selection of T cell receptor beta chains follows, all from one sample in a study of identical twins. TCRdb analysed the 5' RACE reads with MiXCR anew, one entry per CDR3 protein. The sample shows just under 550,000 distinct CDR3 sequences, 15% of them seen only once. The sample also formed part of further work on yellow fever vaccine responses in identical twins.

Sequencing was performed on CD4+ T cells sorted from blood. These receptors were taken from a young woman in good health. CDR3s include the opening cysteine and the closing phenylalanine or tryptophan. The order of the fields is V gene, D gene, J gene, clone size, CDR3 protein, CDR3 DNA. A D gene is named only where the DNA matches it firmly. Clone sizes are given selectively: once, few, many, or a class where the clone is expanded.

>TRBV10-2|TRBD2|TRBJ2-7|few
CASTLGLAGVHEQYF
TGCGCCAGCACCTTGGGACTAGCGGGAGTCCACGAGCAGTACTTC
>TRBV4-1|NA|TRBJ2-1|NA
CASSQVRSGSSYNEQFF
TGCGCCAGCAGCCAAGTACGCAGCGGAAGCTCCTACAATGAGCAGTTCTTC
>TRBV3-1|TRBD2|TRBJ2-1|once
CASSQHLAGASNEQFF
TGTGCCAGCAGCCAACACCTAGCGGGAGCTTCCAATGAGCAGTTCTTC
>TRBV24-1|NA|TRBJ2-3|few
CATQAASGTDTQYF
TGTGCCACACAAGCCGCTAGCGGCACAGATACGCAGTATTTT
>TRBV18|NA|TRBJ2-1|NA
CASSPPIQDRSYNEQFF
TGTGCCAGCTCACCACCGATTCAGGATCGTTCCTACAATGAGCAGTTCTTC
>TRBV3-1|NA|TRBJ1-3|many
CASSGSGTGSGNTIYF
TGTGCCAGCAGCGGCTCGGGGACCGGCTCTGGAAACACCATATATTTT
>TRBV27|NA|TRBJ2-1|NA
CASSLEGPDFYNEQFF
TGTGCCAGCAGTTTAGAGGGGCCAGACTTCTACAATGAGCAGTTCTTC
>TRBV4-2|TRBD2|TRBJ2-2|NA
CASSPRTSGKSNTGELFF
TGTGCCAGCAGCCCCAGGACTAGCGGGAAATCGAACACCGGGGAGCTGTTTTTT
>TRBV12-3/TRBV12-4|TRBD1|TRBJ2-1|few
CASSKQGGEQFF
TGTGCCAGCAGCAAACAGGGGGGTGAGCAGTTCTTC
>TRBV5-1|TRBD2|TRBJ2-7|few
CASSLAASGWEYF
TGCGCCAGCAGCTTGGCGGCTAGCGGGTGGGAGTACTTC
>TRBV2|NA|TRBJ2-5|NA
CASHGSPRQETQYF
TGTGCCAGCCACGGGAGTCCGAGACAAGAGACCCAGTACTTC
>TRBV29-1|NA|TRBJ1-3|many
CSVSSDRPSGNTIYF
TGCAGCGTTAGCTCCGACAGGCCCTCTGGAAACACCATATATTTT
>TRBV20-1|TRBD1|TRBJ2-1|few
CSASRDRGVHEQFF
TGCAGTGCTAGCCGGGACAGGGGGGTACATGAGCAGTTCTTC
>TRBV5-1|NA|TRBJ1-1|few
CASSFSSVNTEAFF
TGCGCCAGCAGCTTCTCATCTGTAAACACTGAAGCTTTCTTT
>TRBV18|NA|TRBJ2-5|few
CASSPQEVETQYF
TGTGCCAGCTCACCGCAGGAGGTGGAGACCCAGTACTTC
>TRBV11-1|TRBD2|TRBJ2-4|few
CASRPGLAGGLDKNIQYF
TGTGCCAGCAGACCGGGACTAGCGGGGGGTTTGGACAAAAACATTCAGTACTTC
>TRBV20-1|TRBD2|TRBJ2-7|few
CSAREGGLAGVYEQYF
TGCAGTGCTAGAGAAGGAGGCCTAGCGGGAGTCTACGAGCAGTACTTC
>TRBV2|NA|TRBJ2-1|few
CASSEAQPYNEQFF
TGTGCCAGCAGTGAGGCGCAACCCTACAATGAGCAGTTCTTC
>TRBV7-9|TRBD1|TRBJ1-1|few
CASSPGTGKDTEAFF
TGTGCCAGCAGCCCCGGGACAGGGAAAGATACTGAAGCTTTCTTT
>TRBV29-1|TRBD2|TRBJ2-3|few
CSAVFSGIADTQYF
TGCAGCGCCGTCTTTAGCGGGATCGCCGATACGCAGTATTTT
>TRBV6-5|NA|TRBJ2-3|NA
CASSFTGEGTDTQYF
TGTGCCAGCAGTTTCACGGGGGAAGGCACAGATACGCAGTATTTT
>TRBV7-9|NA|TRBJ1-2|few
CASSLEGGNYGYTF
TGTGCCAGCAGCTTAGAGGGGGGGAACTATGGCTACACCTTC
>TRBV3-1|TRBD2|TRBJ2-5|few
CASSPSAGGVGETQYF
TGTGCCAGCAGCCCATCAGCGGGAGGGGTAGGAGAGACCCAGTACTTC
>TRBV27|NA|TRBJ2-2|NA
CASTHKSAGPNTGELFF
TGTGCCAGCACTCACAAGTCCGCAGGACCGAACACCGGGGAGCTGTTTTTT
>TRBV24-1|TRBD1|TRBJ1-2|NA
CATSDPRGQGAHGYTF
TGTGCCACCAGTGATCCTCGTGGACAGGGGGCGCATGGCTACACCTTC
>TRBV5-1|NA|TRBJ1-1|few
CASSLGGRAQGHTEMNTEAFF
TGCGCCAGCAGCTTGGGAGGGCGGGCCCAGGGACACACCGAGATGAACACTGAAGCTTTCTTT
>TRBV11-2|NA|TRBJ2-5|NA
CASSPRRGQWETQYF
TGTGCCAGCAGCCCCCGGAGGGGGCAGTGGGAGACCCAGTACTTC
>TRBV24-1|TRBD2|TRBJ2-2|few
CATSDPSGVNTGELFF
TGTGCCACCAGTGATCCTAGCGGGGTGAACACCGGGGAGCTGTTTTTT
>TRBV20-1|NA|TRBJ2-2|few
CSARPPMAGSGELFF
TGCAGTGCTAGACCCCCAATGGCAGGGTCCGGGGAGCTGTTTTTT
>TRBV29-1|NA|TRBJ2-5|few
CSVEAGGPWGETQYF
TGCAGCGTTGAAGCGGGTGGGCCCTGGGGAGAGACCCAGTACTTC
>TRBV5-6|NA|TRBJ2-7|many
CASSLGGVSDEQYF
TGTGCCAGCAGCTTGGGAGGAGTATCTGACGAGCAGTACTTC
>TRBV29-1|TRBD1|TRBJ1-5|few
CSVGQGAGQPQHF
TGCAGCGTTGGGCAGGGGGCTGGTCAGCCCCAGCATTTT
>TRBV28|NA|TRBJ2-1|few
CASSRTLGNEQFF
TGTGCCAGCAGTAGAACGTTGGGGAATGAGCAGTTCTTC
>TRBV7-9|TRBD1|TRBJ2-1|many
CASSQGQGEQFF
TGTGCCAGCAGCCAAGGACAGGGCGAGCAGTTCTTC
>TRBV11-2|NA|TRBJ2-3|few
CASSVGSVGIADTQYF
TGTGCCAGCAGCGTGGGATCGGTCGGGATAGCAGATACGCAGTATTTT
>TRBV6-1|NA|TRBJ1-5|NA
CASNKGDGGNQPQHF
TGTGCCAGCAACAAAGGAGACGGGGGCAATCAGCCCCAGCATTTT
>TRBV6-1|TRBD1|TRBJ2-5|NA
CASSPGTGLETQYF
TGTGCCAGCAGTCCCGGGACAGGGCTTGAGACCCAGTACTTC
>TRBV6-5|NA|TRBJ2-2|NA
CASSYSAQLYTGELFF
TGTGCCAGCAGTTACTCGGCCCAGCTTTACACCGGGGAGCTGTTTTTT
>TRBV28|TRBD1|TRBJ2-1|few
CASSLPDRVGHEQFF
TGTGCCAGCAGTTTACCGGACAGGGTTGGACATGAGCAGTTCTTC
>TRBV27|TRBD1|TRBJ1-1|NA
CASSLSTGLNTEAFF
TGTGCCAGCAGTTTATCGACAGGGTTGAACACTGAAGCTTTCTTT
>TRBV5-6|NA|TRBJ2-3|many
CASSSWTAADTQYF
TGTGCCAGCAGCTCCTGGACTGCCGCTGATACGCAGTATTTT
>TRBV15|NA|TRBJ2-2|few
CATSRDSGNTGELFF
TGTGCCACCAGCAGAGATTCAGGGAACACCGGGGAGCTGTTTTTT
>TRBV3-1|NA|TRBJ1-1|NA
CASSQDAGRVNTEAFF
TGTGCCAGCAGCCAAGATGCGGGACGGGTGAACACTGAAGCTTTCTTT
>TRBV7-9|NA|TRBJ2-5|NA
CASSLYGGGETQYF
TGTGCCAGCAGCTTATATGGGGGTGGAGAGACCCAGTACTTC
>TRBV12-3/TRBV12-4|NA|TRBJ2-1|NA
CASSLYPGAGFF
TGTGCCAGCAGTTTATACCCGGGGGCAGGGTTCTTC
>TRBV7-9|NA|TRBJ1-1|few
CASSLGPVNTEAFF
TGTGCCAGCAGCTTAGGGCCGGTGAACACTGAAGCTTTCTTT
>TRBV15|TRBD1|TRBJ2-2|NA
CATSRARQGTSPGELFF
TGTGCCACCAGCAGAGCCAGACAGGGTACTTCCCCCGGGGAGCTGTTTTTT
>TRBV5-4|NA|TRBJ2-5|few
CASSLGAQFRETQYF
TGTGCCAGCAGCTTGGGGGCCCAATTCCGGGAGACCCAGTACTTC
>TRBV29-1|TRBD2|TRBJ2-1|few
CSVRTSGREHYNEQFF
TGCAGCGTCCGTACTAGCGGGCGAGAACATTACAATGAGCAGTTCTTC
>TRBV20-1|TRBD2|TRBJ2-1|few
CSARDQASGRAERVNEQFF
TGCAGTGCTAGAGATCAAGCTAGCGGGAGGGCCGAGAGAGTCAATGAGCAGTTCTTC
>TRBV9|TRBD2|TRBJ2-7|few
CASSATSGSLSEQYF
TGTGCCAGCAGCGCGACTAGCGGGAGTTTGTCCGAGCAGTACTTC